The entry that follows covers one T cell receptor beta chain sequence. What it binds is unknown. This specimen belongs to a study of shared clonotypes between healthy human individuals. Every subset's genomic DNA went evenly onto several immunoSEQ plates. Using immunoSEQ multiplex PCR, the repertoire was profiled, and TCRdb retains in-frame clones only, with some absent. The sample carries about half a million clones, 60% to 80% recorded once. V lost 0 bases, J lost 4 bases, and 9 bases lay in between. The CDR3 length is 14 residues. CDR1 is MNHNY, CDR2 SVGAGI, per germline (reference sequence). Healthy HIV-negative adults without recent acute infections or vaccinations served as donors. Unsorted samples drew genomic DNA from tens of millions of PBMCs. Study-wide findings and caveats: Donors were few, which limited the genetic and exposure-history diversity represented.

V is TRBV6-6 and J is TRBJ1-2; unclear D gene. Sequencing was carried out using PBMCs. The sequence was collected from a woman in her forties in good health. Some clones in this sample may be carry-over from other donors' samples. As DNA, the CDR3 is TGTGCCAGCAGTTACTCGCCAGAAAGCTATGGCTACACCTTC. Protein sequence: CASSYSPESYGYTF.